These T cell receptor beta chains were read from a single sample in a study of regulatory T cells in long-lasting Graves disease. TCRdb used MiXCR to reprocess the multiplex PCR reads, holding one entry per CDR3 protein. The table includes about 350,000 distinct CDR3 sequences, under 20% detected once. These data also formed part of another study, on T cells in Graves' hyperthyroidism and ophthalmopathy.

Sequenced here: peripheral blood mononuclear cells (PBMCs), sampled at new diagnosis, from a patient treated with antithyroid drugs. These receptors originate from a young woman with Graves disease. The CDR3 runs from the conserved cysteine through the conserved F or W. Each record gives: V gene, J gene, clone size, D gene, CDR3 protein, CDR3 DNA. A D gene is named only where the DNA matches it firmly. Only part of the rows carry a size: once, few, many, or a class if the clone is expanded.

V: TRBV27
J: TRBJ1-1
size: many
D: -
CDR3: CASSLEGSLNTEAFF
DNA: TGTGCCAGCAGTTTAGAAGGCTCCTTGAACACTGAAGCTTTCTTT

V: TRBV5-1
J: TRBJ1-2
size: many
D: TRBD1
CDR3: CASSLDRGSSYGYTF
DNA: TGCGCCAGCAGCCTAGACAGGGGTTCTTCATATGGCTACACCTTC

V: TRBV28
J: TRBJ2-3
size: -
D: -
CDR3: CASSYPRGSGSSTDTQYF
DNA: TGTGCCAGCAGCTACCCCCGGGGGTCAGGGTCTAGCACAGATACGCAGTATTTT

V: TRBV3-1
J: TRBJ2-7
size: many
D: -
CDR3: CASTIGLPPYEQYF
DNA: TGTGCCAGCACAATCGGACTTCCCCCTTACGAGCAGTACTTC

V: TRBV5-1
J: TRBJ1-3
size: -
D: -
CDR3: CASSLVGDSGNTIYF
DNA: TGCGCCAGCAGCTTGGTGGGTGACTCTGGAAACACCATATATTTT

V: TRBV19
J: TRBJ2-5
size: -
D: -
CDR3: CASSETVTQETQYF
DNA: TGTGCCAGTAGTGAGACAGTTACCCAAGAGACCCAGTACTTC

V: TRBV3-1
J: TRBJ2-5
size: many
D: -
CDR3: CASSNPGLLQETQYF
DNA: TGTGCCAGCAGCAATCCGGGACTGCTACAAGAGACCCAGTACTTC

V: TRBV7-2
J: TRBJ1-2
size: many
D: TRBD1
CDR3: CASSFSQGSPYGYTF
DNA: TGTGCCAGCAGCTTCTCACAGGGGTCCCCCTATGGCTACACCTTC

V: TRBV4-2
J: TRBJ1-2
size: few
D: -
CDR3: CASSPAAQSIIYGYTF
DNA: TGTGCCAGCAGCCCTGCGGCACAGTCAATAATCTATGGCTACACCTTC

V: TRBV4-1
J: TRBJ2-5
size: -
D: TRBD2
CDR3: CASSHPTRTSGRAAETQYF
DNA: TGCGCCAGCAGCCACCCAACACGGACTAGCGGGAGGGCCGCAGAGACCCAGTACTTC

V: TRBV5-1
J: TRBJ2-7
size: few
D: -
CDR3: CASSLDQGQQYF
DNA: TGCGCCAGCAGCTTGGATCAGGGTCAGCAGTACTTC

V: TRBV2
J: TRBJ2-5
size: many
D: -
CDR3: CASRMFGGTQYF
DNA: TGTGCCAGCAGGATGTTTGGGGGGACCCAGTACTTC

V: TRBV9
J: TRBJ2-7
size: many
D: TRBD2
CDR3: CASSRIPLAGGDEQYF
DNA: TGTGCCAGCAGCCGGATCCCACTAGCGGGAGGTGACGAGCAGTACTTC

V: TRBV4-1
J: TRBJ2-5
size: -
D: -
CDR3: CASSLQGGEGGPWETQYF
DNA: TGCGCCAGCAGCCTACAGGGGGGTGAGGGGGGGCCGTGGGAGACCCAGTACTTC

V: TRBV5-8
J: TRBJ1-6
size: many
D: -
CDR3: CASSLLGPHSPLHF
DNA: TGTGCCAGCAGCTTGCTGGGCCCACATTCACCCCTCCACTTT

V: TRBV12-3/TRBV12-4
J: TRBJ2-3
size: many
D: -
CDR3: CASSLIRGYTDTQYF
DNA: TGTGCCAGCAGTTTAATTCGAGGCTACACAGATACGCAGTATTTT

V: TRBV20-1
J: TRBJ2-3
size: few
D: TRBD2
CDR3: CSATPMGLADTDTQYF
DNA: TGCAGTGCTACCCCGATGGGACTAGCGGACACAGATACGCAGTATTTT

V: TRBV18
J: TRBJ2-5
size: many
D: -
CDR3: CASSPSSISGKTQYF
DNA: TGTGCCAGCTCACCGTCGTCGATCTCGGGAAAGACCCAGTACTTC

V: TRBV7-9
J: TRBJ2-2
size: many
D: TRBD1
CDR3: CASSHWTGNTGELFF
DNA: TGTGCCAGCAGCCACTGGACAGGGAACACCGGGGAGCTGTTTTTT

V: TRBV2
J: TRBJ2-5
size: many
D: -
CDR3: CASSMETQYF
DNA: TGTGCCAGCAGTATGGAGACCCAGTACTTC

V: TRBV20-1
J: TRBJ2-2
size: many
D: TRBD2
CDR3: CSARVWLAGANTGELFF
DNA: TGCAGTGCTAGAGTTTGGCTAGCGGGGGCGAACACCGGGGAGCTGTTTTTT

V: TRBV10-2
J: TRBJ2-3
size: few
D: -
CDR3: CASRDRNTDTQYF
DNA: TGCGCCAGCAGAGACAGGAACACAGATACGCAGTATTTT

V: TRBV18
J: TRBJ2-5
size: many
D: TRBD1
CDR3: CASSLQGRGQETQYF
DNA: TGTGCCAGCTCACTACAGGGGCGCGGGCAAGAGACCCAGTACTTC

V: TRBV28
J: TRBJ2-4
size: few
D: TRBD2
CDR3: CASSLTGGRNIQYF
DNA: TGTGCCAGCAGTTTAACGGGGGGTAGAAACATTCAGTACTTC

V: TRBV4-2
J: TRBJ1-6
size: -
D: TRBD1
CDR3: CASSQDWAGGSSYNSPLHF
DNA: TGTGCCAGCAGCCAAGATTGGGCAGGGGGGAGCTCCTATAATTCACCCCTCCACTTT

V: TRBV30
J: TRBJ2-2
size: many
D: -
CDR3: CAWNMMGTGELFF
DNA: TGTGCCTGGAATATGATGGGCACCGGGGAGCTGTTTTTT

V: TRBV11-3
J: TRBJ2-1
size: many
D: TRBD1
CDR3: CASSLEQGARGEQFF
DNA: TGTGCCAGCAGCTTAGAGCAGGGGGCTCGGGGAGAGCAGTTCTTC

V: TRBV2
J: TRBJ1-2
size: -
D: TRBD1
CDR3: CASSLSGTGVLSYGYTF
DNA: TGTGCCAGCAGTTTGTCCGGGACAGGGGTGTTGAGCTATGGCTACACCTTC

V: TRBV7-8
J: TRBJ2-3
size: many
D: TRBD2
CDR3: CASRDSGRAWGTQYF
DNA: TGTGCCAGCAGAGATAGCGGGAGGGCCTGGGGTACGCAGTATTTT

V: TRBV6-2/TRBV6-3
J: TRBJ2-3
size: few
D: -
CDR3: CASTGTRSSTDTQYF
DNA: TGTGCCAGCACCGGGACCAGAAGTAGCACAGATACGCAGTATTTT

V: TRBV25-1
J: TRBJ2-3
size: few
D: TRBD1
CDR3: CASSGVLGTGGADTQYF
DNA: TGTGCCAGCAGTGGTGTGCTAGGGACAGGGGGCGCAGATACGCAGTATTTT

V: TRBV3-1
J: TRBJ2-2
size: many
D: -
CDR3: CASSQDFLAGELFF
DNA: TGTGCCAGCAGCCAAGATTTTCTCGCCGGGGAGCTGTTTTTT

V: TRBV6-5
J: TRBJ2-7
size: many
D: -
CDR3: CASSSFPETGGEQYF
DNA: TGTGCCAGCAGTTCTTTCCCAGAGACAGGCGGCGAGCAGTACTTC

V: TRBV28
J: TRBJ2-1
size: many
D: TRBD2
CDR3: CASSLTSEGNEQFF
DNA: TGTGCCAGCAGTTTGACTAGCGAGGGGAATGAGCAGTTCTTC

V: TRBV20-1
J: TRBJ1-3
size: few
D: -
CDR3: CSARDWRASGNTIYF
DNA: TGCAGTGCTAGAGATTGGAGGGCATCCGGAAACACCATATATTTT

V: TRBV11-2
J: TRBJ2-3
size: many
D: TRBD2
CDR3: CASRRTPGLAGDTDTQYF
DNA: TGTGCCAGCAGACGAACCCCGGGGCTAGCGGGTGACACAGATACGCAGTATTTT